This entry lists 5 T cell receptor beta chains sequenced from one sample in a study of control samples from healthy donors and cancer patients. TCRdb keeps only in-frame clones here, not all; method: immunoSEQ multiplex PCR. The sample consists of more than 100,000 clones, less than 95% of them appearing once. The source material was blood. These receptor sequences come from a man aged 18 to 35 in good health.

V is TRBV5-1 and J is TRBJ1-2; a possible D gene is TRBD1 (5 bases). V dropped 5 bases and J dropped 8 bases, with 19 bases sitting between them. The CDR3 length is 14 residues. Germline V gene sequence: CDR1 SGHRS, CDR2 YFSETQ. CDR3 DNA sequence: TGCGCCAGCAGACTTAAGGGGTCCGAAGAGGGCTACACCTTC. Its protein is CASRLKGSEEGYTF.

This clone was picked up one time. This chain links TRBV7-3 with TRBJ2-1; D is ambiguous. The CDR3 length is 13 residues. V was shortened by 0 bases and J by 7 bases, with 7 bases between the two germline ends. Germline V gene data show CDR1 as SGHTA and CDR2 as FQGTGA. CDR3: CASSLTVRNEQFF. In nucleotides, the CDR3 is TGTGCCAGCAGCTTAACCGTTAGGAATGAGCAGTTCTTC.

This rearrangement joins TRBV5-1 to TRBJ1-2, with D hard to call. This CDR3 is built from 18 residues. Germline assignment: CDR1 SGHRS and CDR2 YFSETQ. The V and J ends lost 4 bases and 4 bases respectively, with 26 bases between them. CDR3 residues: CASSLNTGSRSHSYGYTF. The CDR3 bases are TGCGCCAGCAGCCTCAATACGGGGTCCCGATCCCATAGCTATGGCTACACCTTC.

This chain joins TRBV19 and TRBJ1-4, with TRBD1 as a possible D gene (6 bases). The V and J ends lost 1 base and 8 bases respectively, with 11 bases between them. CDR3 length: 14 amino acids. CDR1 is LNHDA and CDR2 is SQIVND in the germline V gene (reference sequence). CDR3 loop: CASSIAGTYEKLFF. The CDR3 DNA reads TGTGCCAGTAGTATAGCCGGGACATACGAAAAACTGTTTTTT.

The genes are TRBV19 and TRBJ2-5; D is uncertain. The CDR3 runs 15 residues. The V end was cut by 6 bases, the J end by 0 bases, with 14 bases between. From germline, CDR1 is LNHDA and CDR2 SQIVND (reference sequence). In nucleotides, the CDR3 is TGTGCCAGTAGAGAGTGGGCCCACAACCAAGAGACCCAGTACTTC. Encoded protein: CASREWAHNQETQYF.